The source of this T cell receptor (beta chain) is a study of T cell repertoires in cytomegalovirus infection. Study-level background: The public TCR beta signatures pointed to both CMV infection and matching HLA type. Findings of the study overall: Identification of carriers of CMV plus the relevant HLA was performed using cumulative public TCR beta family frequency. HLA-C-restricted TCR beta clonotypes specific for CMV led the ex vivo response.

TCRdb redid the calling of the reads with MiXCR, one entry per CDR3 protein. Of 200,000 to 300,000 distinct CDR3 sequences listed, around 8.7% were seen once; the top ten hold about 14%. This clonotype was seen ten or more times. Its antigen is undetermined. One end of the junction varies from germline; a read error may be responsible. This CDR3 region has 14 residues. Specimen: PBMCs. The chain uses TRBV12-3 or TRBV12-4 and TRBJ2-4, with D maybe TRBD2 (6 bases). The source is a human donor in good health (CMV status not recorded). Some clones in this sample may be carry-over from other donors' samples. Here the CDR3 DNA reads TGTGCCAGCTGTTTTAGCGGCACCAAAAACATTCAGTACTTC. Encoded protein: CASCFSGTKNIQYF.